The source of this T cell receptor (beta chain) is a study of T cells after yellow fever vaccination. This clonotype was seen ten or more times. TCRdb re-derived calls from the 5' RACE reads in MiXCR, one entry per CDR3 protein. Here the sample spans 150,000 or so distinct CDR3 sequences, about 7% being singletons. This CDR3 spans 12 amino acids. V dropped 0 bases and J dropped 6 bases, with 5 bases sitting between them. The V gene's germline CDR1 is SGHKS and CDR2 YYEKEE (reference sequence). Sequencing was performed on CD4+ T cells sorted from PBMCs, taken more than 4 days after the first yellow fever vaccination. The TCR was taken from a man in his late teens or twenties who received the YFV17D yellow fever vaccine. The chain is built from TRBV5-5 and TRBJ2-3; D ambiguous. CDR3 region: CASSLEVDTQYF. CDR3 bases: TGTGCCAGCAGCTTGGAGGTGGATACGCAGTATTTT. The variable domain in full, completed from reference TRBV5-5 and TRBJ2-3, reads DAGVTQSPTHLIKTRGQQVTLRCSPISGHKSVSWYQQVLGQGPQFIFQYYEKEERGRGNFPDRFSARQFPNYSSELNVNALLLGDSALYLCASSLEVDTQYFGPGTRLTVL.